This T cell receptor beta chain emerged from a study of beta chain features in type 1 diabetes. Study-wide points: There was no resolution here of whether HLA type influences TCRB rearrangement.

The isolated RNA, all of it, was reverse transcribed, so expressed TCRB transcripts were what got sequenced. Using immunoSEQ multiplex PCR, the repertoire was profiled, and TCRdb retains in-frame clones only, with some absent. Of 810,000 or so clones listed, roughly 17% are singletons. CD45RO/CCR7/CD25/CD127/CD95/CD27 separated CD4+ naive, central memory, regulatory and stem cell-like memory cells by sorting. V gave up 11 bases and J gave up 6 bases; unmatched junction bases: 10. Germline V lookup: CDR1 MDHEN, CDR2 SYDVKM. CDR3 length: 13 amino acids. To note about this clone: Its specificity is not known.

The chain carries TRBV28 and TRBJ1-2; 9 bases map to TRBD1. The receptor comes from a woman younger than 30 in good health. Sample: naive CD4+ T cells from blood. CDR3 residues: CAYQDRGTDGYTF. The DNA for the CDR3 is TGTGCCTATCAGGACAGGGGAACGGATGGCTACACCTTC.